Below are 12 T cell receptor beta chains sequenced from a single sample in a study of T cells in Graves' hyperthyroidism and ophthalmopathy. TCR beta CDR3 sequences were amplified from RNA transcripts. Using the HTBI primer set, a first-round RT-PCR was run on the TCR CDR3. TCRdb ran MiXCR on the multiplex PCR reads and lists one entry per CDR3 protein. The sample records almost 600,000 distinct CDR3 sequences, more than 45% being singletons. Sequencing was performed on peripheral blood or thyroid tissue (not recorded which). Source of these receptors: a young woman with Graves' hyperthyroidism.

This chain joins TRBV7-8 and TRBJ2-5; the match to TRBD2 covers 14 bases. The DNA end lines up better with TRBJ2-1; the J call may be wrong. CDR1 is SGHVS and CDR2 is FQNEAQ in the germline V gene. This CDR3 has 18 residues. The CDR3 bases are TGTGCCAGCAGCTTAGATGGGACTAGCGGGAGTAGGTACAATGAGCAGTTCTTC. Its protein is CASSLDGTSGSRYNEQFF.

This rearrangement joins TRBV7-9 to TRBJ2-6, with TRBD2 as a possible D gene (5 bases). Germline loops: CDR1 SEHNR, CDR2 FQNEAQ (reference sequence). This CDR3 is built from 15 residues. Trimming took 7 bases from V and 4 from J, leaving 14 bases between them. The CDR3 loop is CASKLLGSGANVLTF. The CDR3 region has the DNA TGTGCCAGCAAATTACTAGGTTCCGGGGCCAACGTCCTGACTTTC.

V usage is TRBV7-2 and J usage is TRBJ2-7; perhaps TRBD2 as D (5 bases). The germline V and J ends were trimmed by 9 bases and 2 bases, with 8 bases remaining between them. Germline V gene data show CDR1 as SGHTA and CDR2 as FQGNSA. CDR3 size: 11 residues. The CDR3 DNA sequence: TGTGCCAGGGACTGGGCCTACGAGCAGTACTTC. Translated: CARDWAYEQYF.

This clonotype was counted many times. The J gene is TRBJ2-7, the V gene TRBV15; no reliable D call. The CDR3 totals 14 residues. V was clipped by 3 bases and J by 3 bases, with 12 bases between them. Germline loops: CDR1 LNHNV, CDR2 YYDKDF (reference sequence). The CDR3 loop reads CATSSPLVGYEQYF. CDR3 bases: TGTGCCACCAGCAGTCCCTTAGTAGGCTACGAGCAGTACTTC.

In this sample, this clonotype turned up a few times. The rearrangement joins TRBV12-5 to TRBJ2-7; 8 nucleotides agree with TRBD1. The CDR3 totals 16 residues. Germline lookup yields CDR1 LGHNT and CDR2 FRNRAP. V lost 3 bases to trimming and J lost 3 bases; unmatched junction nucleotides: 10. The CDR3 is CASGFLRGPGNYEQYF. CDR3 DNA: TGTGCTAGTGGTTTTCTCAGGGGGCCGGGAAACTACGAGCAGTACTTC. The entire variable domain, with the rest obtained from reference TRBV12-5 and TRBJ2-7, is as follows: DARVTQTPRHKVTEMGQEVTMRCQPILGHNTVFWYRQTMMQGLELLAYFRNRAPLDDSGMPKDRFSAEMPDATLATLKIQPSEPRDSAVYFCASGFLRGPGNYEQYFGPGTRLTVT.

This chain connects TRBV2 to TRBJ1-5, with 12 bases identical to TRBD1. From germline, CDR1 is SNHLY and CDR2 FYNNEI. V trimming: 3 bases; J trimming: 5 bases; junction bases outside the gene matches: 8. The CDR3 has 17 residues. DNA for the CDR3: TGTGCCAGCAGTGATGCTAGCGGGACAGGGGGCTATCAGCCCCAGCATTTT. It translates to CASSDASGTGGYQPQHF.

This clonotype occurred many times. The genes are TRBV18 and TRBJ2-7, with 7 positions matching TRBD1. The CDR3 runs 15 residues. Germline lookup yields CDR1 KGHSH and CDR2 LQKENI. With 3 bases clipped from V and 5 bases from J, the junction kept 10 bases outside the gene matches. CDR3 region: CASSPSGTEVDEQYF. The CDR3, as DNA: TGTGCCAGCTCACCGTCCGGGACAGAGGTGGACGAGCAGTACTTC. Drawing the rest from reference TRBV18 and TRBJ2-7, the complete variable domain is NAGVMQNPRHLVRRRGQEARLRCSPMKGHSHVYWYRQLPEEGLKFMVYLQKENIIDESGMPKERFSAEFPKEGPSILRIQQVVRGDSAAYFCASSPSGTEVDEQYFGPGTRLTVT.

This clonotype showed up many times. V gene TRBV7-9 combines with J gene TRBJ1-5; TRBD1 might be the D (5 bases). Germline CDR1 reads SEHNR; CDR2 reads FQNEAQ (reference sequence). This CDR3 comprises 15 residues. The V gene lost 5 bases and the J gene lost 6 bases, with 17 bases spanning the gap. CDR3 sequence (DNA): TGTGCCAGCAGCCAAAGTGGGGGGATGGGTCAGCCCCAGCATTTT. Translating gives CASSQSGGMGQPQHF.

This clonotype occurred many times. V usage is TRBV6-2 or TRBV6-3 and J usage is TRBJ2-5; the D gene is possibly TRBD1 (5 bases). The CDR3 totals 14 residues. V was shortened by 7 bases and J by 4 bases, with 16 bases between the two germline ends. Germline lookup yields CDR1 MNHEY and CDR2 SVGEGT. CDR3 amino acids: CASTEDTATETQYF. The CDR3 DNA reads as TGTGCCAGCACAGAGGACACGGCGACAGAGACCCAGTACTTC.

This sequence joins TRBV5-1 and TRBJ2-2, with D perhaps matching TRBD2 (6 bases). CDR1 is SGHRS, CDR2 YFSETQ, per germline. This CDR3 has 17 residues. V was trimmed by 2 bases and J by 3 bases, leaving 17 bases between them. This chain's CDR3 is CASSLSGGGPDTGELFF. The CDR3 DNA is TGCGCCAGCAGCTTAAGCGGTGGAGGGCCCGACACCGGGGAGCTGTTTTTT. The full variable domain, in which reference TRBV5-1 and TRBJ2-2 provide the parts outside the CDR3, is KAGVTQTPRYLIKTRGQQVTLSCSPISGHRSVSWYQQTPGQGLQFLFEYFSETQRNKGNFPGRFSGRQFSNSRSEMNVSTLELGDSALYLCASSLSGGGPDTGELFFGEGSRLTVL.

This chain uses TRBV10-3 with TRBJ2-1; D is undetermined. The germline V and J ends were trimmed by 2 bases and 0 bases, with 14 bases remaining between them. In germline, CDR1 is ENHRY, CDR2 SYGVKD. The CDR3 loop spans 17 amino acids. CDR3 sequence (DNA): TGTGCCATCAGTGAGAGGGCCCCCTTAGACTCCTACAATGAGCAGTTCTTC. Residues: CAISERAPLDSYNEQFF.

The chain carries TRBV20-1 and TRBJ1-3; D is possibly TRBD1 (5 bases). Trimming removed 3 bases at V and 5 bases at J, with 14 bases between. There are 14 residues in the CDR3. Germline lookup yields CDR1 DFQATT and CDR2 SNEGSKA (reference sequence). The CDR3 DNA reads TGCAGTGCTAGCTCCGGGGCGCGCAGAAACACCATATATTTT. Amino acid sequence: CSASSGARRNTIYF.